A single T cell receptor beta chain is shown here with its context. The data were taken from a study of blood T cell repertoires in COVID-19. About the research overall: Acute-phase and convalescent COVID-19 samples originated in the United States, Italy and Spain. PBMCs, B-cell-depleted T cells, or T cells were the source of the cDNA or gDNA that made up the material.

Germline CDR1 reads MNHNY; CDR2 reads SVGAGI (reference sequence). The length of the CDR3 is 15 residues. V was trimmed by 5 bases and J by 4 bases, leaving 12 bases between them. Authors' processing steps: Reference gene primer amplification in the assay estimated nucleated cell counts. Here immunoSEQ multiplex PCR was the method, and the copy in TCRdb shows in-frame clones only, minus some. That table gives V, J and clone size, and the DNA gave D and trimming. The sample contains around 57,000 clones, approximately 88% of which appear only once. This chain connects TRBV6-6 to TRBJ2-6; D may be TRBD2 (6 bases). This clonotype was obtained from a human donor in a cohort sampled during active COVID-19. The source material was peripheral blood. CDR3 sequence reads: CASSGWEDGANVLTF. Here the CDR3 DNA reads TGTGCCAGCAGTGGCTGGGAGGACGGGGCCAACGTCCTGACTTTC.